This TCR beta chain was identified during a study of spatial heterogeneity in lung cancer. Looking at the study overall: Detection consistently yielded more beta chains than alpha chains. There was a strong correlation between the counts of TCR transcripts measured in tumor regions and a T cell transcriptional module score that was calculated from matched bulk RNA-seq. Study-wide findings and caveats: Counts that tracked tumor mutation counts were those of expanded intratumoral alpha and beta TCRs. Ubiquitous and regional nonsynonymous mutations were tracked by counts of ubiquitous and regional expanded TCRs, respectively.

Specified time point: sample taken at primary tumor resection. The roughly 68 donors had untreated early-stage non-small cell lung cancer. CDR1 is SGHAT, CDR2 FQNNGV, per germline. V was cut by 5 bases and J by 3 bases, with 9 bases left in between. The CDR3 length is 13 residues. This clonotype was seen at least ten times. Its antigen remains unidentified. TCRdb reanalysed the 5' RACE reads using MiXCR and keeps one entry per CDR3 protein. The sample consists of about 5,900 distinct CDR3 sequences, about a sixth of them appearing once. This receptor was obtained from a male donor with early-stage non-small cell lung cancer. The input for sequencing was lung tumor tissue, taken at surgery. This rearrangement joins TRBV11-2 to TRBJ2-3, with D tentatively TRBD1 or TRBD2 (5 bases each). CDR3 residues: CASSGGVTDTQYF. The CDR3, as DNA: TGTGCCAGCAGCGGGGGTGTTACAGATACGCAGTATTTT.